The source of this T cell receptor (beta chain) is a study of blood T cell repertoires in COVID-19. Repertoires were generated with immunoSEQ multiplex PCR, while TCRdb's copy carries only in-frame clones and drops some. The table includes about 190,000 clones, around 84% detected once. This clone was detected once. This CDR3 has 16 amino acids. Trimming at V came to 4 bases and at J to 0 bases, leaving 5 bases not matched to a gene. Germline lookup yields CDR1 LNHDA and CDR2 SQIVND (reference sequence). This TCR was sampled from a human donor in a cohort sampled during active COVID-19. Sequenced input: peripheral blood. The gene calls are TRBV19 and TRBJ1-2; TRBD1 matches 10 bases. CDR3 sequence (DNA): TGTGCCAGTAGTACCGGGACAGGGGCCTCTAACTATGGCTACACCTTC. The encoded protein is CASSTGTGASNYGYTF.